This T cell receptor (beta chain) was found in a study of blood T cell repertoires in COVID-19. Across the study: Whether acute or convalescent, the COVID-19 samples came from the United States, Italy and Spain. The analysed material was cDNA or gDNA that came from T cells, B-cell-depleted T cells, or PBMCs.

Trimming removed 0 bases at V and 0 bases at J, with 15 bases between. CDR1 MRHNA and CDR2 SNTAGT come from the germline V gene. The CDR3 loop spans 18 amino acids. Per the study methods: For nucleated cells, counts were estimated from reference gene primer amplification. Produced via immunoSEQ multiplex PCR; TCRdb's table is partial and in-frame only. V, J and clone size derive from that table, while D and trimming were established from the DNA sequence. The sample lists 280,000 or so clones, approximately 88% occurring once. The sample consisted of peripheral blood. J is TRBJ2-1 and V is TRBV6-4; D not certain. The receptor's source is a man between 18 and 35 years old with active or convalescent COVID-19. CDR3 nucleotides: TGTGCCAGCAGTGACTCGATAAGCACCTTCGGCTCCTACAATGAGCAGTTCTTC. Translation: CASSDSISTFGSYNEQFF.